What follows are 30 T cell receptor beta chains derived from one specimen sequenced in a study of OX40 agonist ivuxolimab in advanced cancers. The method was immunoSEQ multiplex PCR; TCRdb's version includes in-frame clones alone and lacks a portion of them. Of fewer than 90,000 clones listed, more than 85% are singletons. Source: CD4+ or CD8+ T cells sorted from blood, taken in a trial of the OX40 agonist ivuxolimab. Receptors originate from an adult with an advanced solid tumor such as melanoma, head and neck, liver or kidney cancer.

The CDR3: CASSSVSGTSGRSLGNEQFF. CDR3 DNA sequence: TGTGCCAGCAGCTCCGTCTCCGGGACTAGCGGGAGATCTCTGGGCAATGAGCAGTTCTTC. The V gene is TRBV7-3, the J gene TRBJ2-1; TRBD2 agrees at 14 bases. Germline CDR1 is SGHTA and CDR2 is FQGTGA. The CDR3 loop spans 20 amino acids. Trimming removed 4 bases from V and 6 bases from J; junction bases left unmatched: 17.

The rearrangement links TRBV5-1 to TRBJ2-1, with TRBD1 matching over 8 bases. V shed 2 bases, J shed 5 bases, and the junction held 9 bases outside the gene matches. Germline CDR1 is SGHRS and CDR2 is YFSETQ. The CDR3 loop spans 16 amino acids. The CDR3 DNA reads TGCGCCAGCAGCTTCCCAACCGGGACAGGTAACAATGAGCAGTTCTTC. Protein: CASSFPTGTGNNEQFF.

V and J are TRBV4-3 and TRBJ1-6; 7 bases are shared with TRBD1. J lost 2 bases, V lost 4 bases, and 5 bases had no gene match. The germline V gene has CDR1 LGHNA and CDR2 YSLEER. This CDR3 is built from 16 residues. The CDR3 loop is CASSLDREPYNSPLHF. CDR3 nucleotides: TGCGCCAGCAGCCTCGACAGGGAGCCCTATAATTCACCCCTCCACTTT.

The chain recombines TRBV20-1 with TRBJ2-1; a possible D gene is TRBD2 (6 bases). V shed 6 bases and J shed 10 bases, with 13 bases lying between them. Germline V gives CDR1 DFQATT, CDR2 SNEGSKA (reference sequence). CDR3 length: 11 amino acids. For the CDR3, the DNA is TGCAGTGCCCTCCTCCGGGGGGAGCAGTTCTTC. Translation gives CSALLRGEQFF.

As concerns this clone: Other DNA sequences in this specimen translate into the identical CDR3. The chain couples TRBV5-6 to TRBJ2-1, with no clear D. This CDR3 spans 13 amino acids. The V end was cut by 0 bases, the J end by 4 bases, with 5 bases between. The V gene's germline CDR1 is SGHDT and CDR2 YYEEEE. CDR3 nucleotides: TGTGCCAGCAGCTTGGGGGGTTACAATGAGCAGTTCTTC. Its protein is CASSLGGYNEQFF.

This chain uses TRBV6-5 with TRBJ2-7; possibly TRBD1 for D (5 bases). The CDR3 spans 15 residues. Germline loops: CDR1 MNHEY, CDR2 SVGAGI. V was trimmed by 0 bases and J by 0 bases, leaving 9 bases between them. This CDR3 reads CASSYSSGFSYEQYF. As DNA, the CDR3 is TGTGCCAGCAGTTACTCTTCAGGGTTCTCCTACGAGCAGTACTTC.

The CDR3 loop reads CAWNSQGEGEQFF. For the CDR3, the DNA is TGTGCCTGGAACAGTCAAGGGGAAGGTGAGCAGTTCTTC. The genes are TRBV30 and TRBJ2-1, with D tentatively TRBD1 (5 bases). This CDR3 has 13 residues. The V gene lost 4 bases and the J gene lost 9 bases, with 16 bases spanning the gap. Germline-derived CDR1 and CDR2 are GTSNPN and SVGIG (reference sequence).

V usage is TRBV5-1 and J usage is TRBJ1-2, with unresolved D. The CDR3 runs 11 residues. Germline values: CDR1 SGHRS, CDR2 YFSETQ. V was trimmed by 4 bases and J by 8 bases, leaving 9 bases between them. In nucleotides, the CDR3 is TGCGCCAGCAGCGGTGGCAGCGGCTACACCTTC. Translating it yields CASSGGSGYTF.

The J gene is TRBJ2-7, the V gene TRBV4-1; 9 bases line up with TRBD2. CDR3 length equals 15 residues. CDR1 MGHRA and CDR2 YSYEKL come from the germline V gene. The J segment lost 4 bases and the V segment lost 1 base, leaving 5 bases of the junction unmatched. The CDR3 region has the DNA TGCGCCAGCAGCCAAGGAAGAGCGGGAGGTTACGAGCAGTACTTC. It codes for CASSQGRAGGYEQYF.

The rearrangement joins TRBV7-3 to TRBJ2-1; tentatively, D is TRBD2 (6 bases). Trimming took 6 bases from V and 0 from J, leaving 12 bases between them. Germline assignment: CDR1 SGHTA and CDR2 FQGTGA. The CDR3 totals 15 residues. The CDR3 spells CASSRGAPSYNEQFF. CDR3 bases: TGTGCCAGCAGTCGCGGGGCGCCCTCCTACAATGAGCAGTTCTTC.

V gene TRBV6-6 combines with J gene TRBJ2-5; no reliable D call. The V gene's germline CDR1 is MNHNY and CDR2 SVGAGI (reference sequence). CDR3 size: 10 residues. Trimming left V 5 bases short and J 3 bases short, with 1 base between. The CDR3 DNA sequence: TGTGCCAGCAGTGAAGAGACCCAGTACTTC. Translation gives CASSEETQYF.

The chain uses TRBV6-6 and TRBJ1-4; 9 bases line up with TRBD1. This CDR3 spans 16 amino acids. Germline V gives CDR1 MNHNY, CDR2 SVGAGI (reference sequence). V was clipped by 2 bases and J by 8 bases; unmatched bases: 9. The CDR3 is CASSYPPRDREEKLFF. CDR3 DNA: TGTGCCAGCAGTTACCCCCCAAGGGACAGGGAGGAAAAACTGTTTTTT.

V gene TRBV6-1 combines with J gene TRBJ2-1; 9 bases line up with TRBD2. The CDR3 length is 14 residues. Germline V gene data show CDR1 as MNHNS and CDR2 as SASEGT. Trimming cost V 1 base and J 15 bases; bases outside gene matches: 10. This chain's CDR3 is CASSEGAGGPSLFF. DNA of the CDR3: TGTGCCAGCAGTGAAGGGGCGGGAGGGCCAAGTTTGTTCTTC.

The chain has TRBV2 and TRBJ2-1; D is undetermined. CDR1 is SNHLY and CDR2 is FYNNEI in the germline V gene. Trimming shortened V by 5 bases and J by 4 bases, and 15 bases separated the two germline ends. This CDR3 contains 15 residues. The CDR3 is CASSPFLIGYNEQFF. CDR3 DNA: TGTGCCAGCAGTCCCTTCCTAATCGGGTACAATGAGCAGTTCTTC. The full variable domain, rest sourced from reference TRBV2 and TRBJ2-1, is EPEVTQTPSHQVTQMGQEVILRCVPISNHLYFYWYRQILGQKVEFLVSFYNNEISEKSEIFDDQFSVERPDGSNFTLKIRSTKLEDSAMYFCASSPFLIGYNEQFFGPGTRLTVL.

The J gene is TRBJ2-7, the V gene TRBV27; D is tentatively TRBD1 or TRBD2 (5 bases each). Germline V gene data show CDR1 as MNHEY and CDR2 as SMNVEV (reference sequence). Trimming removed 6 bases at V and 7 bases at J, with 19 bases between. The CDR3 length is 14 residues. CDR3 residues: CASSVGTPLGEQYF. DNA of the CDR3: TGTGCCAGCAGCGTCGGGACCCCACTGGGGGAGCAGTACTTC.

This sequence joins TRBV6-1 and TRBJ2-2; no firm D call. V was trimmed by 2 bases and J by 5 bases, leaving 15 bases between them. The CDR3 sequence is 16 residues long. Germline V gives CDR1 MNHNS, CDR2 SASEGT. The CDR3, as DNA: TGTGCCAGCAGTGAAACCTTTTATCCTGGGACCGGGGAGCTGTTTTTT. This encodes CASSETFYPGTGELFF.

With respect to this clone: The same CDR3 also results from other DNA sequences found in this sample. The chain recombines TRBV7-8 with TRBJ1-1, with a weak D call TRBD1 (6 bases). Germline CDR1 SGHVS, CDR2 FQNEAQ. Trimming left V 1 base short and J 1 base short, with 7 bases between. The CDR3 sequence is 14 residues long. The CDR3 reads CASSLGGGNTEAFF. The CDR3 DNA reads TGTGCCAGCAGCTTAGGAGGGGGGAACACTGAAGCTTTCTTT.

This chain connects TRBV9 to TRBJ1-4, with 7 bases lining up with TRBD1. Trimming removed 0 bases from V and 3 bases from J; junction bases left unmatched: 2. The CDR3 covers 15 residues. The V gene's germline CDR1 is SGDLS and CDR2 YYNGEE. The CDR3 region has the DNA TGTGCCAGCAGCGTAGAAGGGACAGCTAATGAAAAACTGTTTTTT. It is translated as CASSVEGTANEKLFF.

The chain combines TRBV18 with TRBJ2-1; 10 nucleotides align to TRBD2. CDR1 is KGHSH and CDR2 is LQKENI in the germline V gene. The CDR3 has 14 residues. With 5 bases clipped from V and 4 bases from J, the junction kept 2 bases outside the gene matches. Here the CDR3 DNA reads TGTGCCAGCTCAAGCGGGGGGGTGTACAATGAGCAGTTCTTC. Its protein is CASSSGGVYNEQFF.

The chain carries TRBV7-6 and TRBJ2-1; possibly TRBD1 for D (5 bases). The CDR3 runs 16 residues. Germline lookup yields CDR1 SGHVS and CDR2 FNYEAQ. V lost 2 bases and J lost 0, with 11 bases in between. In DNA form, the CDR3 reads TGTGCCAGCAGCTTACTCGACAGAGACTCCTACAATGAGCAGTTCTTC. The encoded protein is CASSLLDRDSYNEQFF.

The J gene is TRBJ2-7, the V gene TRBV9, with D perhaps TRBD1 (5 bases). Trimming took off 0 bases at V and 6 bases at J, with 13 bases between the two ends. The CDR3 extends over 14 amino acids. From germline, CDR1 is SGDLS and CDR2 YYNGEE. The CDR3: CASSVEAGKGEQYF. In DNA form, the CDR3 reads TGTGCCAGCAGCGTAGAGGCAGGGAAAGGCGAGCAGTACTTC.

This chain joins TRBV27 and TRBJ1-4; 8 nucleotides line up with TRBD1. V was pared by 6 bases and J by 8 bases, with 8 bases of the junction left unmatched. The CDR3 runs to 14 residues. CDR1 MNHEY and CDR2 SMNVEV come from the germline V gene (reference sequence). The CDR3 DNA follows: TGTGCCAGCAGCCACAGGGGGTATCGGGAAAAACTGTTTTTT. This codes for CASSHRGYREKLFF.

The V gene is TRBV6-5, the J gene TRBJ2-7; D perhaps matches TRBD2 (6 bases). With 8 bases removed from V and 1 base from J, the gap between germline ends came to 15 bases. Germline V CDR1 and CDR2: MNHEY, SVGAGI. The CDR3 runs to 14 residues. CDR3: CASFNGGSSYEQYF. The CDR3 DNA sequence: TGTGCCAGCTTTAACGGGGGTAGTTCCTACGAGCAGTACTTC.

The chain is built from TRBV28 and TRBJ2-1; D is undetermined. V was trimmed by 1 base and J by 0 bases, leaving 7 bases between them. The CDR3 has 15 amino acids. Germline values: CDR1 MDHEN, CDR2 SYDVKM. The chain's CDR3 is CASSLYGSSYNEQFF. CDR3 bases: TGTGCCAGCAGTTTATACGGGTCCTCCTACAATGAGCAGTTCTTC.

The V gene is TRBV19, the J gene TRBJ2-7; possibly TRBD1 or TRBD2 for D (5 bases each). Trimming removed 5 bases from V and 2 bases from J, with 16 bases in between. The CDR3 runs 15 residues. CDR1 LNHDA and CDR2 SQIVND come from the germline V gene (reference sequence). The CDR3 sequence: CASSPGTSDAYEQYF. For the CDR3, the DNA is TGTGCCAGTAGTCCCGGGACGTCGGACGCCTACGAGCAGTACTTC.

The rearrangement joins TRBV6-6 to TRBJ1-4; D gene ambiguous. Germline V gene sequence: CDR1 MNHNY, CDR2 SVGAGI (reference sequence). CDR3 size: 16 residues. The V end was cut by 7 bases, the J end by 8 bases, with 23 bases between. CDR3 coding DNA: TGTGCCAGCACCCTATTCCCGGGTCCCTCGGGGGAAAAACTGTTTTTT. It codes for CASTLFPGPSGEKLFF.

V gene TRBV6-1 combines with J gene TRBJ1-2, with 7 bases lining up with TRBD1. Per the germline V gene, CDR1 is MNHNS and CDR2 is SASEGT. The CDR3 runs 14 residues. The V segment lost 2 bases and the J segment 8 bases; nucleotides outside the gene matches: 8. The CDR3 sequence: CASSEREGAEGYTF. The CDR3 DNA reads TGTGCCAGCAGTGAACGGGAGGGGGCGGAGGGCTACACCTTC.

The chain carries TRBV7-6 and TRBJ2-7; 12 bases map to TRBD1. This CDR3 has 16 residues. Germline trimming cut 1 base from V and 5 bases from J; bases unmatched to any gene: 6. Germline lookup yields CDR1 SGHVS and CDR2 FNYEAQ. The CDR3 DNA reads TGTGCCAGCAGCTTAGATTGGGGACAGGGGGCCGACGAGCAGTACTTC. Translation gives CASSLDWGQGADEQYF.

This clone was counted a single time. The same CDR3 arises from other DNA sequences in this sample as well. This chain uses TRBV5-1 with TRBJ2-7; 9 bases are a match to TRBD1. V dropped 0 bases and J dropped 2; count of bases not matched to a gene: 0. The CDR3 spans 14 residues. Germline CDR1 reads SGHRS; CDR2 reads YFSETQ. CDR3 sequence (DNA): TGCGCCAGCAGCTTGGGGACAGGGGCCTACGAGCAGTACTTC. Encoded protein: CASSLGTGAYEQYF.

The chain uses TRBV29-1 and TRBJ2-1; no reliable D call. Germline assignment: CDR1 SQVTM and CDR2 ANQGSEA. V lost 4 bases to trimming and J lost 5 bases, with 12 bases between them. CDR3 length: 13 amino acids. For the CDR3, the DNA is TGCAGCGTTGTGTCTTTGGAGAACAATGAGCAGTTCTTC. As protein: CSVVSLENNEQFF.